The 18 T cell receptor beta chains below all came from one sample that was sequenced in a study of shared clonotypes between healthy human individuals. Here immunoSEQ multiplex PCR was the method, and the copy in TCRdb shows in-frame clones only, minus some. This table has some 1.1 million clones, about 80% appearing once. Sequencing used memory CD4+ T cells from PBMCs. Described subset: CD45RA-negative fraction. Receptor source: a man younger than 30 in good health. Some clones in this sample may be carry-over from other donors' samples.

There are a few counts of this clone. The same CDR3 arises from other DNA sequences in this sample as well. The chain recombines TRBV5-1 with TRBJ2-7; TRBD2 matches at 7 bases. V gave up 0 bases and J gave up 3 bases; unmatched junction bases: 3. The germline V gene encodes CDR1 SGHRS and CDR2 YFSETQ. The CDR3 covers 14 residues. The DNA of the CDR3 is TGCGCCAGCAGCTTGGTTGGCGGGAGCTACGAGCAGTACTTC. It yields the protein CASSLVGGSYEQYF.

The chain recombines TRBV5-1 with TRBJ2-2; D is unclear. V lost 5 bases and J 6 bases, leaving 14 bases between the germline ends. The germline gives CDR1 SGHRS, CDR2 YFSETQ. This CDR3 spans 14 amino acids. This chain's CDR3 is CASRIRSPAGELFF. For the CDR3, the DNA is TGCGCCAGCAGGATCAGAAGTCCGGCCGGGGAGCTGTTTTTT.

V is TRBV27 and J is TRBJ2-1, with unresolved D. From germline, CDR1 is MNHEY and CDR2 SMNVEV (reference sequence). The CDR3 totals 15 residues. V was cut by 2 bases and J by 4 bases, with 12 bases left in between. This chain's CDR3 is CASSLGFIGYNEQFF. The CDR3 DNA sequence: TGTGCCAGCAGTTTAGGGTTTATCGGGTACAATGAGCAGTTCTTC.

V and J are TRBV2 and TRBJ2-7; D might be TRBD1 (5 bases). Trimming removed 4 bases from V and 3 bases from J, with 10 bases in between. The germline V gene encodes CDR1 SNHLY and CDR2 FYNNEI. The CDR3 runs 13 residues. The CDR3 loop reads CASSGGRNYEQYF. The CDR3 bases are TGTGCCAGCAGTGGGGGCCGAAACTACGAGCAGTACTTC.

Points on this clone: Distinct nucleotide sequences in the sample also encode this CDR3. The CDR3 is CATSRDGSYEQYF. The CDR3 bases are TGTGCCACCAGCAGAGACGGCAGCTACGAGCAGTACTTC. The chain recombines TRBV15 with TRBJ2-7; the D is unclear. V was shortened by 0 bases and J by 3 bases, with 6 bases between the two germline ends. Looked up from germline, CDR1 is LNHNV and CDR2 is YYDKDF (reference sequence). This CDR3 contains 13 residues.

The chain recombines TRBV5-1 with TRBJ2-1, with 11 bases that match TRBD2. The CDR3 consists of 16 residues. V dropped 0 bases and J dropped 9; count of bases not matched to a gene: 8. Per germline, CDR1 SGHRS and CDR2 YFSETQ. The CDR3 region has the DNA TGCGCCAGCAGCTTGGGCCTAGCGGGAGGAGGTAGTGAGCAGTTCTTC. As protein: CASSLGLAGGGSEQFF.

The V call is TRBV30, the J call TRBJ2-7, with 8 positions matching TRBD1. Germline CDR1 and CDR2: GTSNPN and SVGIG (reference sequence). This CDR3 comprises 13 residues. V was clipped by 0 bases and J by 10 bases; unmatched bases: 8. The CDR3, as DNA: TGTGCCTGGAGTGTACAGGGGGGAAACTTTCAGTACTTC. It specifies CAWSVQGGNFQYF.

The rearrangement uses TRBV23-1 and TRBJ2-7, with D possibly TRBD1 on 6 matching bases. TRBV23-1 is an ORF, with its function uncertain. There are 14 residues in the CDR3. V was pared by 4 bases and J by 9 bases, with 19 bases between. The CDR3: CASSRGTSKGRQYF. In DNA form, the CDR3 reads TGCGCCAGCAGTCGGGGGACATCGAAGGGACGGCAGTACTTC.

This clone appeared once. The chain combines TRBV30 with TRBJ1-3; 8 bases agree with TRBD1. This CDR3 has 15 residues. J lost 4 bases, V lost 3 bases, and 8 bases had no gene match. The germline CDR1 and CDR2 sequences are GTSNPN and SVGIG (reference sequence). The CDR3 region has the DNA TGTGCCTGGAGAACCCGGACAGGGTTCGGAAACACCATATATTTT. Translation gives CAWRTRTGFGNTIYF.

This chain connects TRBV20-1 to TRBJ1-2; perhaps TRBD1 as D (6 bases). The CDR3 loop spans 11 amino acids. Trimming cost V 6 bases and J 7 bases, with 12 bases left between them. Germline assignment: CDR1 DFQATT and CDR2 SNEGSKA (reference sequence). CDR3 bases: TGCAGTGCACAGGGCCAGCCTGGCTACACCTTC. As protein: CSAQGQPGYTF.

This chain connects TRBV7-2 to TRBJ2-7, with TRBD1 identical over 9 bases. J lost 0 bases, V lost 5 bases, and 8 bases had no gene match. The CDR3 is 16 amino acids. Germline V gene data show CDR1 as SGHTA and CDR2 as FQGNSA. The CDR3 nucleotides read TGTGCCAGCAGCGCCGGGACAGGGAGCAGCTCCTACGAGCAGTACTTC. Translated: CASSAGTGSSSYEQYF.

The CDR3 is CSVEDTRQNGYTF. The CDR3 coding sequence is TGCAGCGTTGAAGATACGAGGCAGAATGGCTACACCTTC. This chain joins TRBV29-1 and TRBJ1-2, with D unclear. The CDR3 is made up of 13 amino acids. Trimming cost V 0 bases and J 6 bases, with 11 bases left between them. In germline, CDR1 is SQVTM, CDR2 ANQGSEA.

The chain employs TRBV6-1 and TRBJ2-5, with 7 positions matching TRBD1. Per the germline V gene, CDR1 is MNHNS and CDR2 is SASEGT. The CDR3 is made up of 16 amino acids. V trimming: 2 bases; J trimming: 2 bases; junction bases outside the gene matches: 8. The CDR3 spells CASSEMGQLIQETQYF. CDR3 nucleotides: TGTGCCAGCAGTGAAATGGGACAGTTGATTCAAGAGACCCAGTACTTC.

This chain joins TRBV30 and TRBJ1-2; D gene unclear. Germline CDR1 is GTSNPN and CDR2 is SVGIG (reference sequence). V was trimmed by 1 base and J by 4 bases, leaving 13 bases between them. This CDR3 contains 14 residues. CDR3 bases: TGTGCCTGGAGTGATGTCCAGAACCTCTATGGCTACACCTTC. Encoded protein: CAWSDVQNLYGYTF.

The sample holds one count of this clone. The chain joins TRBV7-3 to TRBJ2-3; D call uncertain. Trimming took 5 bases from V and 1 from J, leaving 16 bases between them. The CDR3 length is 16 residues. Germline V gene lookup returns CDR1 SGHTA and CDR2 FQGTGA. The CDR3 DNA follows: TGTGCCAGCAGCCTCCGCTCCAGCGCAGGCACAGATACGCAGTATTTT. This sequence encodes CASSLRSSAGTDTQYF.

For this clone: Within the sample, other DNA sequences also encode this same CDR3. V is TRBV29-1 and J is TRBJ2-7; TRBD1 agrees at 9 bases. CDR1 and CDR2 from the germline V gene are SQVTM and ANQGSEA. Losses at the gene ends were 3 bases for V and 1 base for J; bases not matched to a gene: 4. This CDR3 spans 14 amino acids. CDR3 protein: CSVDPGQGSYEQYF. The CDR3 DNA sequence: TGCAGCGTTGACCCGGGACAGGGATCCTACGAGCAGTACTTC.

The chain links TRBV9 to TRBJ2-5; TRBD2 aligns across 7 bases. V shed 4 bases and J 4 bases; nucleotides not matched to a gene: 7. The CDR3 loop spans 14 amino acids. The germline CDR1 and CDR2 sequences are SGDLS and YYNGEE. In DNA, the CDR3 is TGTGCCAGCAGCTACGGACTAGTCGGAGAGACCCAGTACTTC. It codes for CASSYGLVGETQYF.

The chain has TRBV5-1 and TRBJ2-1, with 7 bases that match TRBD1. J lost 7 bases, V lost 4 bases, and 11 bases had no gene match. In germline, CDR1 is SGHRS, CDR2 YFSETQ. CDR3 size: 15 residues. The CDR3 sequence is CASSLQGIGVNEQFF. The CDR3 DNA reads as TGCGCCAGCAGCCTACAGGGGATAGGAGTTAATGAGCAGTTCTTC. Based on the CDR3 plus reference TRBV5-1 and TRBJ2-1, the full variable domain is KAGVTQTPRYLIKTRGQQVTLSCSPISGHRSVSWYQQTPGQGLQFLFEYFSETQRNKGNFPGRFSGRQFSNSRSEMNVSTLELGDSALYLCASSLQGIGVNEQFFGPGTRLTVL.